Listed below are T cell receptor beta chains from one sample, sequenced in a study of shared clonotypes between healthy human individuals. Data came from immunoSEQ multiplex PCR; TCRdb stores just in-frame clones and leaves some out. The data show some 1 million clones, under 80% seen once. Sequencing was done on a sample of memory CD4+ T cells sorted from blood. These receptors were taken from a man aged 18 to 35 in good health. Each CDR3 is given with its conserved first and last residue. The D gene is left open where the match is weak. The size of a clone is reported for some rows only, either as once, few or many, or as a class for expanded clones.

len	abundance	d_gene	j_gene	v_gene	CDR3aa	CDR3nt
16	-	-	TRBJ1-1	TRBV9	CASSVLPGSVNTEAFF	TGTGCCAGCAGCGTGTTACCGGGAAGTGTTAACACTGAAGCTTTCTTT
13	-	-	TRBJ1-5	TRBV2	CASSDRGGGHQHF	TGTGCCAGCAGTGACAGGGGTGGGGGTCACCAGCATTTT
16	-	TRBD2	TRBJ2-5	TRBV5-4	CASSPIAGGFGETQYF	TGTGCCAGCAGCCCGATTGCGGGAGGGTTCGGAGAGACCCAGTACTTC
14	-	TRBD1	TRBJ1-2	TRBV6-5	CASSQGTGFYGYTF	TGTGCCAGCAGCCAAGGGACAGGGTTCTATGGCTACACCTTC
15	-	-	TRBJ2-7	TRBV6-6	CASSYPPGSHYEQYF	TGTGCCAGCAGTTACCCACCAGGGTCTCACTACGAGCAGTACTTC
14	-	TRBD1	TRBJ2-3	TRBV19	CASQGQGRGDTQYF	TGTGCCAGTCAAGGACAGGGACGGGGAGATACGCAGTATTTT
16	-	-	TRBJ2-5	TRBV7-8	CASSLPRIGLQETQYF	TGTGCCAGCAGCTTACCTCGGATTGGATTGCAAGAGACCCAGTACTTC
15	-	TRBD1	TRBJ2-7	TRBV6-5	CASSYRDRGIYEQYF	TGTGCCAGCAGTTACCGGGACAGGGGGATCTACGAGCAGTACTTC
14	-	-	TRBJ1-2	TRBV6-5	CASKIRGFGYGYTF	TGTGCCAGCAAGATAAGGGGTTTCGGCTATGGCTACACCTTC
15	-	TRBD2	TRBJ2-1	TRBV5-6	CASSSGLASRHEQFF	TGTGCCAGCAGCTCCGGACTAGCGTCCCGCCATGAGCAGTTCTTC
16	-	-	TRBJ2-5	TRBV7-9	CASRWEVGLGQETQYF	TGTGCCAGCAGGTGGGAGGTAGGACTCGGCCAAGAGACCCAGTACTTC
14	-	-	TRBJ2-3	TRBV7-3	CASSARGSTDTQYF	TGTGCCAGCAGCGCCCGGGGGAGCACAGATACGCAGTATTTT
13	-	-	TRBJ2-2	TRBV5-6	CASSPGATGELFF	TGTGCCAGCAGCCCGGGGGCCACCGGGGAGCTGTTTTTT
15	-	TRBD2	TRBJ2-1	TRBV7-3	CASSKAGGRNNEQFF	TGTGCCAGCAGCAAAGCGGGGGGCCGAAACAATGAGCAGTTCTTC
13	-	-	TRBJ2-7	TRBV9	CASSLETGYEQYF	TGTGCCAGCAGCCTGGAGACAGGCTACGAGCAGTACTTC
15	-	TRBD1	TRBJ2-1	TRBV9	CASSVGTGAGNEQFF	TGTGCCAGCAGCGTTGGGACAGGGGCGGGCAATGAGCAGTTCTTC
14	-	-	TRBJ1-5	TRBV19	CASSSTPYNQPQHF	TGTGCCAGTAGTAGCACACCTTACAATCAGCCCCAGCATTTT
14	-	-	TRBJ1-1	TRBV11-2	CASTPVSGVTEAFF	TGTGCCAGCACTCCGGTTTCAGGGGTCACTGAAGCTTTCTTT
17	few	-	TRBJ1-3	TRBV11-2	CASSFEWRQGFGNTIYF	TGTGCCAGCAGCTTTGAATGGCGCCAGGGATTTGGAAACACCATATATTTT
16	-	-	TRBJ2-6	TRBV6-1	CASSEKLGKGANVLTF	TGTGCCAGCAGTGAAAAACTGGGCAAAGGGGCCAACGTCCTGACTTTC
13	few	-	TRBJ2-2	TRBV5-4	CASSFRGTGELFF	TGTGCCAGCAGCTTTCGCGGGACCGGGGAGCTGTTTTTT
14	-	-	TRBJ2-7	TRBV5-8	CASSLVGGIGEQYF	TGTGCCAGCAGCTTGGTAGGAGGGATAGGTGAGCAGTACTTC
16	-	-	TRBJ2-1	TRBV4-3	CASSQDQGGRYNEQFF	TGCGCCAGCAGCCAAGATCAAGGGGGGCGGTACAATGAGCAGTTCTTC
15	once	-	TRBJ2-5	TRBV11-2	CASSFNTGAWETQYF	TGTGCCAGCAGCTTCAATACGGGGGCCTGGGAGACCCAGTACTTC
14	-	TRBD1	TRBJ2-3	TRBV7-3	CARDDRGLPDTQYF	TGTGCCAGGGACGACAGGGGGCTACCAGATACGCAGTATTTT
13	once	-	TRBJ1-6	TRBV4-1	CASSQEVGSPLHF	TGCGCCAGCAGCCAAGAAGTGGGTTCACCCCTCCACTTT
15	-	-	TRBJ2-7	TRBV11-3	CASSLQFGRSYEQYF	TGTGCCAGCAGCTTACAGTTCGGCCGTTCCTACGAGCAGTACTTC
14	-	-	TRBJ1-1	TRBV18	CASSREPGNTEAFF	TGTGCCAGCTCACGAGAGCCGGGGAACACTGAAGCTTTCTTT
16	-	-	TRBJ1-3	TRBV5-5	CASSLPTGGSGNTIYF	TGTGCCAGCAGCCTACCGACAGGCGGCTCTGGAAACACCATATATTTT
14	-	-	TRBJ2-7	TRBV29-1	CSVVPGFSSYEQYF	TGCAGCGTTGTCCCGGGTTTTAGCTCCTACGAGCAGTACTTC
13	-	TRBD2	TRBJ2-1	TRBV18	CASSTGEGNEQFF	TGTGCCAGCTCAACGGGGGAGGGCAATGAGCAGTTCTTC
18	-	-	TRBJ2-7	TRBV5-5	CASSLDGLQGLASYEQYF	TGTGCCAGCAGCTTGGATGGGCTACAGGGATTGGCGTCCTACGAGCAGTACTTC
16	-	TRBD2	TRBJ2-5	TRBV5-4	CASSLISGGPAETQYF	TGTGCCAGCAGCTTGATTAGCGGGGGGCCCGCGGAGACCCAGTACTTC